The sequence of this TCR beta chain was determined in a study of identical twins. TCRdb reanalysed the 5' RACE reads using MiXCR and keeps one entry per CDR3 protein. The sample shows approximately 500,000 distinct CDR3 sequences, 20% to 30% of them seen only once. This CDR3 is 15 amino acids long. Trimming took 0 bases from V and 5 from J; bases not matched to a gene: 5. Germline V CDR1 and CDR2: SGDLS, YYNGEE. This clonotype was seen ten or more times. The sample was also linked to a second study, of T cells expressing NK-cell markers. From that study: The TCR beta repertoires were obtained from sorted CD3+CD56+NKG2C+, CD3+CD56+NKG2C- and CD3+CD56-NKG2C+ T cells.

Sequenced: CD4+ T cells sorted from blood. The sequence was obtained from a woman aged 18 to 35 in good health. The chain uses TRBV9 and TRBJ2-3, with 8 nucleotides matching TRBD2. Here the CDR3 DNA reads TGTGCCAGCAGCGTAGAAGGGCTAGCGGGAGATACGCAGTATTTT. It is translated as CASSVEGLAGDTQYF.